This TCR beta chain was captured in a study of T cell repertoires in aging, cancer and after chemotherapy. Study results and caveats: Compared with age-matched healthy donors, untreated hematological or solid cancer patients showed higher blood TCR clonality.

The table lists this clonotype with a few counts. Its cognate antigen is unknown. The CDR3 totals 14 residues. Looked up from germline, CDR1 is MNHNY and CDR2 is SVGAGI (reference sequence). The V end lost 7 bases, the J end lost 7 bases, and 17 bases lay between the germline ends. Amplification of TCR beta used genomic DNA extracted from peripheral blood. A mixed TRB-A/B primer pool amplified rearranged TRB by multiplex touch-down PCR. TCRdb reprocessed the multiplex PCR reads with MiXCR, giving one entry per CDR3 protein. In the table there are 4,000 to 5,000 distinct CDR3 sequences, about 26% of which are singletons.

The material sequenced was blood. This sequence joins TRBV6-6 and TRBJ1-5, with D possibly matching TRBD1 (6 bases). This TCR was sampled from a human donor with a blood cancer. CDR3 in DNA: TGTGCCAGCATGACTCAGGGGCGTAGGCAGCCCCAGCATTTT. As protein: CASMTQGRRQPQHF.